The sequence of this T cell receptor (beta chain) was determined in a study of blood T cell repertoires in COVID-19. Study-level information: COVID-19 samples collected from the United States, Italy and Spain covered acute and convalescent phases.

CDR3 length: 16 residues. The trim removed 3 bases at V and 4 bases at J, leaving 7 bases unmatched. The germline V gene encodes CDR1 DFQATT and CDR2 SNEGSKA (reference sequence). Original processing methods: How many nucleated cells were present was estimated from reference gene primer amplification. Libraries were prepared by immunoSEQ multiplex PCR; TCRdb keeps only in-frame clonotypes and omits some of them. V, J and clone size reflect that table, while D and trimming were determined from the DNA. The data contain some 190,000 clones, around 80% of them singletons. No more than 2 weeks before study entry, exposed participants had met a case of COVID-19.

V is TRBV20-1 and J is TRBJ2-2; TRBD2 matches at 11 bases. Material: PBMCs or T cells enriched from blood (not recorded which). This sequence was found in a man aged 55 to 70 who had been exposed to COVID-19. In DNA form, the CDR3 reads TGCAGTGCTAGTCCTAGCGGGGGGTCGGTCACCGGGGAGCTGTTTTTT. Translated, it gives CSASPSGGSVTGELFF.